This T cell receptor beta chain was found in a study of shared clonotypes between healthy human individuals (dated by TCRdb to 2018 to 2020). Background on the whole study: Two women and three men aged 18 to 49 years were included in the cohort. To estimate repertoire size and how much clonotypes are shared between individuals, the study performed deep sequencing of blood TCR repertoires from roughly five healthy adults. Different laboratories and diverse techniques were used to prepare libraries and sequence TCR repertoires, to increase sequencing depth and limit assay-specific biases. Per donor, leukapheresis produced somewhere between about 0.9 and 9 billion PBMCs.

Using the deep immunoSEQ assay, TCR CDR3 regions were amplified from genomic DNA by multiplex PCR. Extracted genomic DNA from each cell subset was distributed evenly across all wells of several immunoSEQ 96-well plates, and each plate was treated as a replicate. For unsorted PBMC, approximately 290 ng of genomic DNA, equivalent to about 30,000 T cell genomes, went into each replicate PCR. Ten immunoSEQ deep assay plates were used to sequence unsorted PBMC genomic DNA. Purified libraries were measured with a Qubit 3.0 fluorometer, size-checked on a Bioanalyzer 2100, and measured again with the KAPA Library Quantification kit. Each immunoSEQ 96-well plate was sequenced on its own single-read 150-cycle Illumina NextSeq 550 flow cell. The authors' analysis ran thus. Because the immunoSEQ output included only junctional sequences and no quality scores, the filtering could not be the same as the filtering used for full-length reads. To assign V/J genes and CDR3, sequences were annotated using PyIR, a Python wrapper for IgBLAST v1.9, with IMGT germline references. Reads were removed for weak V/J assignments (E-value above 1e-6), missing CDR3, stop codons, out-of-frame junctions, or ambiguous translated residues. A V3J clonotype was defined by an identical inferred V gene, J gene, and CDR3 amino acid sequence. Percentage overlap between repertoires was computed as shared unique clonotypes divided by the size of the smaller repertoire. Richness of each repertoire was evaluated using RTK rarefaction, the Chao1 estimator, and Recon v2.1 estimates of unobserved clonotypes. Sourced from immuneACCESS, this table was stored by TCRdb with only in-frame sequences that have V and J called. A share of the clones is absent; for the studies checked, an unresolved V gene accounts for under half, and the remainder has no known explanation. Clone size and V and J calls were adopted from that table, with D and trimming inferred from the DNA. This sample has 450,000 to 500,000 clones in its table, and roughly four fifths of those were observed once. Approximately 12% of the sample rests with the top ten.

For CDR1 and CDR2, the germline V gene lists SGDLS and YYNGEE. The trim is 4 bases for V and 7 bases for J, with a gap of 13 bases between the germline ends. The CDR3 spans 13 residues, from the cysteine through the phenylalanine. Left in the record is the CDR3 DNA by itself, 39 bases read in frame from the first base. The donors were healthy, HIV-negative adults with no recently reported acute infections or vaccinations. Every donor was a Caucasian adult residing in Nashville, Tennessee, USA. For unsorted samples, 75 million to 90 million PBMCs were counted and genomic DNA was extracted with the QIAamp DNA Blood Mini kit. Blood was obtained by leukapheresis, after which PBMCs were separated by Ficoll-Histopaque density gradient centrifugation and cryopreserved in liquid nitrogen vapor phase. Summary of the overall study and its limitations: Pairwise subsampling led to the expectation that sequencing depth would affect the degree of clonotype sharing among donors. The small number of donors limited the genetic and exposure-history diversity represented. Only blood was sampled, and tissue TCR repertoires likely differ from those in blood.

Remarks on this clone: This clone's antigen is unknown. The sample holds no much larger clone one base away, and base qualities are not on file.

Recombination connected TRBV9 to TRBJ2-3; TRBD1 is perhaps the D gene, given 6 matching bases. Sample: PBMCs. The sequence was collected from a woman between 40 and 50 years old in good health. Some clones in this sample may be carry-over from other donors' samples. This receptor has the CDR3 CASSPPGGYTQYF. The sequenced DNA is TGTGCCAGCAGCCCACCTGGGGGCTATACGCAGTATTTT.